The 10 T cell receptor beta chains below come from one sample, sequenced in a study of beta chain features in type 1 diabetes. The study's findings and limits: Across all four CD4+ subsets, people with type 1 diabetes showed modestly shorter TCRB CDR3s.

These receptors' targets are unknown. cDNA synthesis used the whole RNA isolate, giving expressed TCRB sequences. The repertoire was sequenced with immunoSEQ multiplex PCR; TCRdb's copy has only in-frame clones and lacks some. The sample lists hundreds of thousands of clones, around 15% occurring once. Sequencing was done on a sample of naive CD4+ T cells from blood. These receptors were obtained from a man younger than 35 with type 1 diabetes.

There are a few counts of this clone. This rearrangement joins TRBV30 to TRBJ1-2; D is ambiguous. CDR3 length: 12 residues. Trimming cost V 3 bases and J 8 bases, with 13 bases left between them. CDR1 and CDR2 (germline): GTSNPN, SVGIG (reference sequence). The CDR3 loop reads CAWRFPSDGYTF. DNA for the CDR3: TGTGCCTGGAGGTTCCCAAGTGACGGCTACACCTTC.

This clone was seen a handful of times. J is TRBJ2-6 and V is TRBV25-1; 8 positions agree with TRBD1. This CDR3 has 14 amino acids. Per the germline V gene, CDR1 is MGHDK and CDR2 is SYGVNS. Germline trimming cut 5 bases from V and 9 bases from J; bases unmatched to any gene: 6. CDR3: CASSTWTGHNVLTF. The CDR3 DNA is TGTGCCAGCAGTACCTGGACAGGGCACAACGTCCTGACTTTC.

V is TRBV7-2 and J is TRBJ2-3, with 8 positions matching TRBD2. CDR1 and CDR2 from the germline V gene are SGHTA and FQGNSA. The CDR3 is 16 residues long. After removal of 5 bases from V and 6 bases from J, the junction contained 13 bases not matched to a gene. Here the CDR3 reads CASSQNIGGARDTQYF. The DNA for the CDR3 is TGTGCCAGCAGCCAAAACATCGGGGGGGCAAGGGATACGCAGTATTTT.

In this sample, this clone turned up a few times. V gene TRBV9 combines with J gene TRBJ2-2; 10 bases align to TRBD2. V was pared by 4 bases and J by 5 bases, with 8 bases of the junction left unmatched. The CDR3 extends over 16 amino acids. In germline, CDR1 is SGDLS, CDR2 YYNGEE. CDR3 loop: CASSLASGRATGELFF. The CDR3 DNA reads as TGTGCCAGCAGCCTCGCCAGCGGGAGGGCAACCGGGGAGCTGTTTTTT.

The genes are TRBV2 and TRBJ2-3; 12 bases are a match to TRBD2. The CDR3 length is 17 residues. With 4 bases clipped from V and 8 bases from J, the junction kept 13 bases outside the gene matches. Per the germline V gene, CDR1 is SNHLY and CDR2 is FYNNEI. CDR3 DNA: TGTGCCAGCAGTGGGGTCACTAGCGGGGGGCCGCAGGGTACGCAGTATTTT. This translates into CASSGVTSGGPQGTQYF.

This clone turned up a few times. The rearrangement links TRBV30 to TRBJ2-6, with D unclear. Germline CDR1 reads GTSNPN; CDR2 reads SVGIG (reference sequence). Trimming stripped 6 bases from V and 8 bases from J, with 20 bases between. This CDR3 comprises 15 residues. CDR3 protein: CACKLRHLPTNVLTF. DNA for the CDR3: TGTGCCTGTAAACTGCGACACCTCCCTACCAACGTCCTGACTTTC.

The genes are TRBV7-2 and TRBJ2-5, with D perhaps TRBD1 (5 bases). CDR1 is SGHTA, CDR2 FQGNSA, per germline. The CDR3 contains 15 residues. Trimming pared 7 bases from V and 4 bases from J, leaving 19 bases between. The CDR3: CASTRAVTRGETQYF. The CDR3 DNA sequence: TGTGCCAGCACCAGGGCGGTGACTCGTGGAGAGACCCAGTACTTC. Combining the CDR3 with reference TRBV7-2 and TRBJ2-5 gives the whole variable domain GAGVSQSPSNKVTEKGKDVELRCDPISGHTALYWYRQSLGQGLEFLIYFQGNSAPDKSGLPSDRFSAERTGGSVSTLTIQRTQQEDSAVYLCASTRAVTRGETQYFGPGTRLLVL.

The CDR3 region has the DNA TGCGCCAGCACCTCGGGGACTAGTGTCAATGAGCAGTTCTTC. Its translation: CASTSGTSVNEQFF. This chain links TRBV5-1 with TRBJ2-1; TRBD2 aligns across 8 bases. The CDR3 length is 14 residues. Germline loops: CDR1 SGHRS, CDR2 YFSETQ. V was clipped by 6 bases and J by 6 bases; unmatched bases: 8.

This clone was seen just once. The V gene is TRBV5-1, the J gene TRBJ1-1; 8 bases agree with TRBD1. This CDR3 has 15 amino acids. The V gene end was trimmed by 5 bases and the J gene end by 4 bases; junction bases not matched to a gene: 10. Germline CDR1 SGHRS, CDR2 YFSETQ. The CDR3 nucleotides are TGCGCCAGCAGTTTGCTGCAGGGGGCGCCCACTGAAGCTTTCTTT. Translated: CASSLLQGAPTEAFF.

V usage is TRBV4-1 and J usage is TRBJ1-4, with 7 bases that match TRBD1. CDR1 and CDR2 from the germline V gene are MGHRA and YSYEKL. The CDR3 totals 15 residues. The trim removed 3 bases at V and 8 bases at J, leaving 9 bases unmatched. The CDR3 DNA reads as TGCGCCAGCAGCCACCCCGGGACAGTTTACGAAAAACTGTTTTTT. Amino acids: CASSHPGTVYEKLFF.